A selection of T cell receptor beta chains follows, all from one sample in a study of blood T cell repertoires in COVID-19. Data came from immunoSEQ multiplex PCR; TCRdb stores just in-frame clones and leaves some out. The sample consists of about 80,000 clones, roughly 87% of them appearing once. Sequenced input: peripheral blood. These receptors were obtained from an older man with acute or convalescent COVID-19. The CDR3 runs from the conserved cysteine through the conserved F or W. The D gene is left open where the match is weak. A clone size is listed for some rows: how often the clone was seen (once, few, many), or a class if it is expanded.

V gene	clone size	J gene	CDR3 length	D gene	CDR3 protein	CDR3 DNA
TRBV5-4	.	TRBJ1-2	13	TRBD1	CASTLQGAQGYTF	TGTGCCAGCACCTTACAGGGGGCGCAAGGCTACACCTTC
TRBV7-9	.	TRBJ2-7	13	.	CASSLVRGDEQYF	TGTGCCAGCAGCTTAGTCCGAGGAGACGAGCAGTACTTC
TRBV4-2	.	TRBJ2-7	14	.	CASSPRTSSLEQYF	TGTGCCAGCAGCCCGAGGACATCTTCGCTCGAGCAGTACTTC
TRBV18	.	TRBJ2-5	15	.	CASSPSLSHQETQYF	TGTGCCAGCTCACCATCCCTTAGCCACCAAGAGACCCAGTACTTC
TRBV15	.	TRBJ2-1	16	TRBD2	CATSRDISGGANEQFF	TGTGCCACCAGCAGAGATATTAGCGGGGGGGCCAACGAGCAGTTCTTC
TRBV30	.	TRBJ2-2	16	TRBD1	CAWSVHRQGFTGELFF	TGTGCCTGGAGCGTTCATAGACAGGGGTTCACCGGGGAGCTGTTTTTT
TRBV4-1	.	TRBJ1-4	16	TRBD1	CASSLNPGQVNEKLFF	TGCGCCAGCAGCCTAAATCCGGGACAGGTAAATGAAAAACTGTTTTTT
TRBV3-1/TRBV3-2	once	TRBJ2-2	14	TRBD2	CASRERGGSSQLFF	TGTGCCAGCAGAGAGCGGGGGGGCTCGAGTCAGCTGTTTTTT
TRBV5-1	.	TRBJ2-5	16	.	CASSLSGTRSQETQYF	TGCGCCAGCAGCTTATCCGGGACAAGAAGTCAAGAGACCCAGTACTTC
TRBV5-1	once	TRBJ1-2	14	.	CASSLQGVDYGYTF	TGCGCCAGCAGCTTGCAAGGGGTCGACTATGGCTACACCTTC
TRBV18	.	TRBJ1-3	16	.	CASSLDPVISGNTIYF	TGTGCCAGCTCACTTGATCCGGTTATCTCTGGAAACACCATATATTTT
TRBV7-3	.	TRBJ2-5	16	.	CASSLRAAGPQETQYF	TGTGCCAGCAGCTTAAGGGCGGCGGGGCCCCAAGAGACCCAGTACTTC
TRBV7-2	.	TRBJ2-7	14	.	CASSLLRGPYEQYF	TGTGCCAGCAGCTTATTACGCGGGCCCTACGAGCAGTACTTC
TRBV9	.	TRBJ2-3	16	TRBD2	CASSVVPSGGADTQYF	TGTGCCAGCAGCGTAGTCCCTAGCGGGGGCGCAGATACGCAGTATTTT